These 30 T cell receptor beta chains came from one sample sequenced in a study of blood T cells in healthy people across ages. A sample-barcoded 5' primer and a J-beta primer mix were used in a second PCR of about 7 to 11 cycles. TCRdb fed the 5' RACE reads into MiXCR, producing one record per CDR3 protein. The sample consists of 550,000 to 600,000 distinct CDR3 sequences, around half of them appearing once. Sequencing input: blood. The receptors derive from a man older than 75 in good health.

This chain joins TRBV20-1 and TRBJ1-6, with 7 bases identical to TRBD1. Germline assignment: CDR1 DFQATT and CDR2 SNEGSKA (reference sequence). V dropped 3 bases and J dropped 0; count of bases not matched to a gene: 8. CDR3 length: 17 amino acids. The CDR3 region has the DNA TGCAGTGCTAGGACAGGGACAGCCAGCTCCTATAATTCACCCCTCCACTTT. Its protein product is CSARTGTASSYNSPLHF.

The V gene is TRBV5-1, the J gene TRBJ2-6; no reliable D call. In germline, CDR1 is SGHRS, CDR2 YFSETQ. This CDR3 comprises 16 residues. V dropped 1 base and J dropped 4 bases, with 12 bases sitting between them. Here the CDR3 DNA reads TGCGCCAGCAGCTTGAGAATAGGCTCCGGGGCCAACGTCCTGACTTTC. Translated: CASSLRIGSGANVLTF.

The V gene is TRBV6-5, the J gene TRBJ2-7; D is possibly TRBD2 (6 bases). The CDR3 is made up of 15 amino acids. The V gene's germline CDR1 is MNHEY and CDR2 SVGAGI. V gave up 2 bases and J gave up 7 bases, with 18 bases separating them. DNA of the CDR3: TGTGCCAGCAGTTACGCGGCTAGCGTATACAATGAGCAGTACTTC. Its translation: CASSYAASVYNEQYF.

Concerning this clonotype: This may arise from a read error, as a much more abundant clone is one base away. The CDR3 reads CASSWAVLSMGDTQYF. For the CDR3, the DNA is TGTGCCAGCAGTTGGGCTGTCTTGAGTATGGGAGATACGCAGTATTTT. The chain carries TRBV6-5 and TRBJ2-3; D not certain. Trimming took 4 bases from V and 5 from J, leaving 19 bases between them. Germline V gene data show CDR1 as MNHEY and CDR2 as SVGAGI. This CDR3 contains 16 residues.

This chain links TRBV24-1 with TRBJ2-1; D possibly corresponds to TRBD1 (6 bases). V lost 4 bases, J lost 5 bases, and 11 bases lay in between. This CDR3 has 14 residues. The germline V gene encodes CDR1 KGHDR and CDR2 SFDVKD. The CDR3 loop is CATSEAGDHNEQFF. The CDR3 DNA reads TGTGCCACCAGTGAGGCAGGGGACCACAATGAGCAGTTCTTC.

V usage is TRBV5-6 and J usage is TRBJ2-1; 8 nucleotides align to TRBD2. Germline V gene lookup returns CDR1 SGHDT and CDR2 YYEEEE. Germline trimming cut 1 base from V and 1 base from J; bases unmatched to any gene: 4. This CDR3 has 16 amino acids. In DNA, the CDR3 is TGTGCCAGCAGCTTGTTTAGCGGGACTTCCTACAATGAGCAGTTCTTC. Translation: CASSLFSGTSYNEQFF.

V gene TRBV6-6 combines with J gene TRBJ2-5; 7 positions match TRBD2. This CDR3 comprises 16 residues. CDR1 is MNHNY and CDR2 is SVGAGI in the germline V gene (reference sequence). V lost 7 bases, J lost 5 bases, and 16 bases stayed unmatched. The CDR3 coding sequence is TGTGCCAGCACCACGGGGAGGGTCGGGGGTACGGAGACCCAGTACTTC. Translated: CASTTGRVGGTETQYF.

The rearrangement links TRBV9 to TRBJ2-3; tentatively, D is TRBD2 (6 bases). The CDR3 extends over 15 amino acids. Germline CDR1 and CDR2: SGDLS and YYNGEE. V was cut by 2 bases and J by 4 bases, with 14 bases left in between. The CDR3 here is CASSVFGSRSDTQYF. The CDR3 DNA reads TGTGCCAGCAGCGTTTTCGGGAGTAGGTCAGATACGCAGTATTTT.

This clonotype was counted many times. The chain combines TRBV6-6 with TRBJ2-5; D is unresolved. From germline, CDR1 is MNHNY and CDR2 SVGAGI (reference sequence). The V end was cut by 7 bases, the J end by 2 bases, with 11 bases between. This CDR3 is built from 13 residues. For the CDR3, the DNA is TGTGCCAGCATCGACAAGTCTCAAGAGACCCAGTACTTC. It encodes CASIDKSQETQYF.

Points on this clonotype: Germline is not matched at one junction end, which may reflect a read error. This chain links TRBV20-1 with TRBJ2-7, with D possibly being TRBD1 (6 bases). Germline assignment: CDR1 DFQATT and CDR2 SNEGSKA (reference sequence). CDR3 length: 13 residues. The CDR3 spells CSTSADSNYEQYF. In DNA form, the CDR3 reads TGCAGTACTAGTGCGGACAGTAACTACGAGCAGTACTTC.

This clonotype was found a few times. The chain recombines TRBV27 with TRBJ1-1; weak D call: TRBD1 (6 bases). Trimming took 6 bases from V and 4 from J, leaving 18 bases between them. This CDR3 spans 15 amino acids. Per the germline V gene, CDR1 is MNHEY and CDR2 is SMNVEV (reference sequence). CDR3 bases: TGTGCCAGCAGCAGTAGTGGTAGGGGGTCCACTGAAGCTTTCTTT. Its protein product is CASSSSGRGSTEAFF.

This chain uses TRBV20-1 with TRBJ2-1; either TRBD1 or TRBD2 may supply D (5 bases each). The CDR3 is made up of 13 amino acids. Between the trimmed V and J ends, which lost 3 bases and 8 bases, there was a span of 14 bases. Germline V gene lookup returns CDR1 DFQATT and CDR2 SNEGSKA (reference sequence). The CDR3 is CSARPGRSYEQFF. Here the CDR3 DNA reads TGCAGTGCTAGGCCGGGACGTAGCTATGAGCAGTTCTTC.

The gene calls are TRBV10-3 and TRBJ2-1, with a possible D match to TRBD1 (5 bases). Per the germline V gene, CDR1 is ENHRY and CDR2 is SYGVKD. This CDR3 is built from 12 residues. V was shortened by 6 bases and J by 9 bases, with 12 bases between the two germline ends. DNA of the CDR3: TGTGCCATCAGGGGGCCCGTCGGTGAGCAGTTCTTC. Its translation is CAIRGPVGEQFF.

The chain uses TRBV2 and TRBJ1-2; no reliable D call. The CDR3 runs 15 residues. Between the trimmed V and J ends, which lost 1 base and 4 bases, there was a span of 13 bases. Germline V lookup: CDR1 SNHLY, CDR2 FYNNEI. CDR3 residues: CASSEDWGGGYGYTF. CDR3 nucleotides: TGTGCCAGCAGTGAAGATTGGGGAGGAGGCTATGGCTACACCTTC.

The V gene is TRBV5-1, the J gene TRBJ2-3, with D perhaps TRBD2 (7 bases). The V and J ends lost 7 bases and 0 bases respectively, with 15 bases between them. There are 15 residues in the CDR3. In germline, CDR1 is SGHRS, CDR2 YFSETQ. CDR3 DNA sequence: TGCGCCAGCTACGGGGGGCAGAGGAGCACAGATACGCAGTATTTT. Its translation: CASYGGQRSTDTQYF.

This clonotype was recorded a few times. The CDR3: CSVRDRVEYGYTF. DNA for the CDR3: TGCAGCGTTAGGGACAGGGTTGAGTATGGCTACACCTTC. The chain uses TRBV29-1 and TRBJ1-2, with 9 bases fitting TRBD1. V was clipped by 5 bases and J by 5 bases; unmatched bases: 6. Germline V CDR1 and CDR2: SQVTM, ANQGSEA. This CDR3 has 13 amino acids.

The chain recombines TRBV7-9 with TRBJ2-7; the D is unclear. In germline, CDR1 is SEHNR, CDR2 FQNEAQ (reference sequence). The CDR3 has 17 residues. V dropped 3 bases and J dropped 7 bases, with 25 bases sitting between them. The CDR3 nucleotides read TGTGCCAGCAGCTTCCGGACCGAGGAGCCGTCACACAATGAGCAGTACTTC. This sequence encodes CASSFRTEEPSHNEQYF.

V usage is TRBV29-1 and J usage is TRBJ2-5, with 9 bases aligning to TRBD2. CDR3 size: 12 residues. V shed 5 bases and J 4 bases; nucleotides not matched to a gene: 2. Germline values: CDR1 SQVTM, CDR2 ANQGSEA. CDR3 DNA: TGCAGCGTTTCAGCGGGGGGAGAGACCCAGTACTTC. It translates to CSVSAGGETQYF.

This clonotype was recorded a few times. CDR3 protein: CASSPEPLLAGEDTQYF. The CDR3 DNA follows: TGTGCCAGCAGCCCCGAACCTTTACTAGCGGGAGAGGATACGCAGTATTTT. The chain carries TRBV7-3 and TRBJ2-3, with 11 bases lining up with TRBD2. Germline V gives CDR1 SGHTA, CDR2 FQGTGA. The junction had 13 bases not matched to a gene; V was cut back by 5 bases and J by 6 bases. The CDR3 is made up of 17 amino acids.

The chain couples TRBV20-1 to TRBJ1-2; D possibly corresponds to TRBD1 (6 bases). Germline V gene lookup returns CDR1 DFQATT and CDR2 SNEGSKA (reference sequence). CDR3 size: 12 residues. V was trimmed by 3 bases and J by 5 bases, leaving 10 bases between them. The CDR3, as DNA: TGCAGTGCTAGTGGACAGAAGTATGGCTACACCTTC. It codes for CSASGQKYGYTF.

This chain joins TRBV7-2 and TRBJ1-5, with D unresolved. The CDR3 loop spans 15 amino acids. The V and J ends lost 2 bases and 2 bases respectively, with 10 bases between them. Germline V CDR1 and CDR2: SGHTA, FQGNSA. DNA for the CDR3: TGTGCCAGCAGCTTAACAATGACGGGCAATCAGCCCCAGCATTTT. Its protein is CASSLTMTGNQPQHF.

The gene calls are TRBV12-3 or TRBV12-4 and TRBJ1-2; tentatively, D is TRBD1 (6 bases). This CDR3 spans 15 amino acids. The V end lost 3 bases, the J end lost 2 bases, and 13 bases lay between the germline ends. Written as DNA, the CDR3 is TGTGCCAGCAGTTTTGGACAGTCGTCCAACTATGGCTACACCTTC. Its protein product is CASSFGQSSNYGYTF.

The gene calls are TRBV7-2 and TRBJ2-3; the match to TRBD2 covers 8 bases. The ends lost 1 base at V and 1 base at J; junction bases unmatched: 1. Per the germline V gene, CDR1 is SGHTA and CDR2 is FQGNSA. The length of the CDR3 is 15 residues. CDR3 sequence: CASSLVGGGTDTQYF. The CDR3 DNA follows: TGTGCCAGCAGCTTAGTCGGGGGGGGCACAGATACGCAGTATTTT.

This clonotype was counted a few times. This chain connects TRBV15 to TRBJ2-5; D is unresolved. V lost 0 bases to trimming and J lost 1 base, with 12 bases between them. Germline V gene data show CDR1 as LNHNV and CDR2 as YYDKDF (reference sequence). The CDR3 runs to 16 residues. CDR3 nucleotides: TGTGCCACCAGCAGAGATCTTATCAACTTCCAAGAGACCCAGTACTTC. Its translation: CATSRDLINFQETQYF.

The chain recombines TRBV20-1 with TRBJ2-3; no reliable D call. The CDR3 covers 16 residues. Germline V lookup: CDR1 DFQATT, CDR2 SNEGSKA (reference sequence). Trimming cost V 4 bases and J 1 base, with 18 bases left between them. The CDR3 loop is CSATPSIPARTDTQYF. CDR3 bases: TGCAGTGCTACACCGTCTATCCCGGCCCGCACAGATACGCAGTATTTT.

This clonotype has a handful of counts. The DNA for the CDR3 is TGCAGTGCTATCCCAGGGACACCCGGGGAGGCCCAGTACTTC. This sequence encodes CSAIPGTPGEAQYF. The chain joins TRBV20-1 to TRBJ2-5; either TRBD1 or TRBD2 may fit D (6 bases each). Germline CDR1 DFQATT, CDR2 SNEGSKA (reference sequence). V was trimmed by 4 bases and J by 9 bases, leaving 21 bases between them. The CDR3 sequence is 14 residues long.

The chain couples TRBV20-1 to TRBJ1-4, with 11 bases matching TRBD1. CDR1 DFQATT and CDR2 SNEGSKA come from the germline V gene (reference sequence). The CDR3 is 14 residues long. J gave up 8 bases and V 3 bases, and 5 bases lay outside the gene matches. Here the CDR3 reads CSARPGQGDEKLFF. CDR3 nucleotide sequence: TGCAGTGCTAGGCCGGGACAGGGGGACGAAAAACTGTTTTTT.

With regard to this clonotype: This may be a read error: a much more frequent sequence differs by one nucleotide. The DNA is left out, because the CDR3 cannot be placed on it with certainty; the CDR3 is given as TCRdb lists it. This sequence joins TRBV14 and TRBJ2-1; the table gives TRBD2 as D, unverified against the DNA. CDR1 and CDR2 from the germline V gene are SGHDN and FVKESK. The length of the CDR3 is 14 amino acids, counting both ends. The CDR3 here is CASSQVGLGTNPFF.

The chain employs TRBV6-1 and TRBJ2-1; D gene uncertain. The CDR3 length is 14 residues. Germline V gives CDR1 MNHNS, CDR2 SASEGT. V shed 10 bases and J shed 2 bases, with 15 bases lying between them. The CDR3 spells CATTPWFAYNEQFF. The CDR3 bases are TGTGCCACCACGCCATGGTTCGCCTACAATGAGCAGTTCTTC.

Points on this clonotype: One end of the junction is discordant with germline, which a read error may explain. The chain joins TRBV7-7 to TRBJ2-3, with D possibly TRBD2 on 5 matching bases. This CDR3 is 16 amino acids long. In germline, CDR1 is SSHAT, CDR2 FNYEAQ (reference sequence). The DNA for the CDR3 is TGTGCTAGCACCCTAGACAAGCCCGGACTCACAGATACGCAGTATTTT. This gives the protein CASTLDKPGLTDTQYF.